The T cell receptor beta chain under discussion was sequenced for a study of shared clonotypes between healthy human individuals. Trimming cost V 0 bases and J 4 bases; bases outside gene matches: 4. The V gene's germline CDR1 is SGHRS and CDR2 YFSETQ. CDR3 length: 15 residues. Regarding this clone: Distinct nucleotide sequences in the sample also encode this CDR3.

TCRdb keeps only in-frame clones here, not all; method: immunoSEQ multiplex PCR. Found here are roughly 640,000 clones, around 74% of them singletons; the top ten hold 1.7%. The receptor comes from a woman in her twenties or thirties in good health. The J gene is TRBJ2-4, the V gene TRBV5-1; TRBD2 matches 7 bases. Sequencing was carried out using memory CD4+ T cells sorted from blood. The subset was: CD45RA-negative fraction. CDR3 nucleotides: TGCGCCAGCAGCTTGGTTGCGGGAGTAAAAAACATTCAGTACTTC. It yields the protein CASSLVAGVKNIQYF.